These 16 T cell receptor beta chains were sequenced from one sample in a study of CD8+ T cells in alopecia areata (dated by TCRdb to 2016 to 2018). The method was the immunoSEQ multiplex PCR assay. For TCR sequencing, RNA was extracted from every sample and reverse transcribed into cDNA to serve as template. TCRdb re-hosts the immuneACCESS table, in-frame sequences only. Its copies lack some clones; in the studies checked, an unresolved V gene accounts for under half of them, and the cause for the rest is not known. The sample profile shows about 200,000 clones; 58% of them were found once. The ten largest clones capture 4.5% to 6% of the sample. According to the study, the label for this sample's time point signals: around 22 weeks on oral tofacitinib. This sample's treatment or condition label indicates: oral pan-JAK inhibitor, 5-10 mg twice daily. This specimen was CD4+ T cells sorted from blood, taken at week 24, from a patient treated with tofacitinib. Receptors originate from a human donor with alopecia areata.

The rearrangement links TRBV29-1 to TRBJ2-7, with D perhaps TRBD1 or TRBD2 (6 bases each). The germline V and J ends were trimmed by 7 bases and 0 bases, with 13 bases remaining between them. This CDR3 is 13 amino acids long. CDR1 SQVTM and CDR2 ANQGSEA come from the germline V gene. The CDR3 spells CSGRGGGSYEQYF. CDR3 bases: TGCAGCGGGCGAGGGGGAGGCTCCTACGAGCAGTACTTC.

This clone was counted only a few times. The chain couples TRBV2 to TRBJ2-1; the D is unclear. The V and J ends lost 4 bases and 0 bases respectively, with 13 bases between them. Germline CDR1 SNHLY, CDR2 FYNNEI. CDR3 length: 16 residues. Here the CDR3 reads CASSGRTSSSYNEQFF. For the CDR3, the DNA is TGTGCCAGCAGTGGTCGCACCTCAAGCTCCTACAATGAGCAGTTCTTC.

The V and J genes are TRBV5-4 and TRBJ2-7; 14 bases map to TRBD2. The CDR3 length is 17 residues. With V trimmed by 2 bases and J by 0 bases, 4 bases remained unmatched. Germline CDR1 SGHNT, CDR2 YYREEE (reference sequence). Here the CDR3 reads CASSFGGTSGSSYEQYF. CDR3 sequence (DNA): TGTGCCAGCAGCTTCGGGGGGACTAGCGGGAGCTCCTACGAGCAGTACTTC.

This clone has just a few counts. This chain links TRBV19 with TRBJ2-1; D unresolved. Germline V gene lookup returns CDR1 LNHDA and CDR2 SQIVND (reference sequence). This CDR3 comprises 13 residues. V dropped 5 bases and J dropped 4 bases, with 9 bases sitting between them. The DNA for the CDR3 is TGTGCCAGTAGTGACATTAATTACAATGAGCAGTTCTTC. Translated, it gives CASSDINYNEQFF.

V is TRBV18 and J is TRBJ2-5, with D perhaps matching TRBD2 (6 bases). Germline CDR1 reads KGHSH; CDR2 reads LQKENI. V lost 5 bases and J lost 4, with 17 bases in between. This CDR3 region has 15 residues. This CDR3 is CASSSASGGGETQYF. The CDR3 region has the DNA TGTGCCAGCTCATCCGCCAGTGGGGGAGGAGAGACCCAGTACTTC. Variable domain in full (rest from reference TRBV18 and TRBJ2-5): NAGVMQNPRHLVRRRGQEARLRCSPMKGHSHVYWYRQLPEEGLKFMVYLQKENIIDESGMPKERFSAEFPKEGPSILRIQQVVRGDSAAYFCASSSASGGGETQYFGPGTRLLVL.

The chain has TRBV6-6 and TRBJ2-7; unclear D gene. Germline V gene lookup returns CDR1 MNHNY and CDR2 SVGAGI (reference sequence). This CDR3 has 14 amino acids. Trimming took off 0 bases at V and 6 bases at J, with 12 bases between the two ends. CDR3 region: CASSYSASLGEQYF. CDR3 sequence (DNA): TGTGCCAGCAGTTACTCCGCAAGTTTGGGCGAGCAGTACTTC.

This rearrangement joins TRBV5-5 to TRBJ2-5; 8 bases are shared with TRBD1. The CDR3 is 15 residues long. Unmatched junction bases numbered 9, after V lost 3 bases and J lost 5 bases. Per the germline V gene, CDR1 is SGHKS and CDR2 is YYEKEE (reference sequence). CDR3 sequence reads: CASSSGQGWSETQYF. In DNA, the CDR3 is TGTGCCAGCAGCTCCGGACAGGGATGGTCGGAGACCCAGTACTTC.

Here the CDR3 reads CASSLAGAGANVLTF. CDR3 DNA: TGTGCCAGCAGCTTAGCGGGGGCTGGGGCCAACGTCCTGACTTTC. V and J are TRBV7-9 and TRBJ2-6; D may correspond to TRBD1 or TRBD2 (5 bases each). The CDR3 extends over 15 amino acids. Germline V lookup: CDR1 SEHNR, CDR2 FQNEAQ (reference sequence). Trimming left V 0 bases short and J 2 bases short, with 5 bases between.

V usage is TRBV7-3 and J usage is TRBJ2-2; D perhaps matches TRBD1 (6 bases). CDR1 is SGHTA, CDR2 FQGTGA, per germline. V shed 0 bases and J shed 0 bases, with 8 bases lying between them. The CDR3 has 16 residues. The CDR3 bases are TGTGCCAGCAGCTTAACCCGGACAGCGAACACCGGGGAGCTGTTTTTT. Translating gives CASSLTRTANTGELFF.

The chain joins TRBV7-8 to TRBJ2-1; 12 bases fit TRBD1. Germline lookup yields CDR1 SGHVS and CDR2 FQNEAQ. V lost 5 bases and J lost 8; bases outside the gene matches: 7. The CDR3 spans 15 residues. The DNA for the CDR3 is TGTGCCAGCAGCCCCAGGCGGGACAGGGGGCATGAGCAGTTCTTC. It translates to CASSPRRDRGHEQFF.

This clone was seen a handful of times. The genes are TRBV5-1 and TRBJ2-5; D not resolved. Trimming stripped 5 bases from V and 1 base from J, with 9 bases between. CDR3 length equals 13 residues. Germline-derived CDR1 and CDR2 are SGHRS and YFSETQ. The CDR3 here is CASRDPPQETQYF. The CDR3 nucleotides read TGCGCCAGCAGGGATCCTCCCCAAGAGACCCAGTACTTC.

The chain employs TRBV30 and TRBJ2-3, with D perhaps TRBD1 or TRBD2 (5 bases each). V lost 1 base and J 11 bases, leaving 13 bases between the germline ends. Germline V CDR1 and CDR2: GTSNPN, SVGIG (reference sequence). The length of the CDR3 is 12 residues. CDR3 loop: CAWSDKRGRQYF. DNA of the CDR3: TGTGCCTGGAGTGATAAGAGGGGAAGGCAGTATTTT.

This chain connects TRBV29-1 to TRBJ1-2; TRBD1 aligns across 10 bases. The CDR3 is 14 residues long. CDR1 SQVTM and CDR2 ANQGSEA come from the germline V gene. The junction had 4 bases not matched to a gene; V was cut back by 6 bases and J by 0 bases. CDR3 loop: CSVGDRGSNYGYTF. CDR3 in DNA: TGCAGCGTGGGGGACAGGGGATCTAACTATGGCTACACCTTC.

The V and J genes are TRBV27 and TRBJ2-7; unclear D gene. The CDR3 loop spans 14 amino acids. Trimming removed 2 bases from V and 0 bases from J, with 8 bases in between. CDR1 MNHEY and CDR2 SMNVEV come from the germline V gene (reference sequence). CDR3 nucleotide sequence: TGTGCCAGCAGTTTAGGCGGTTTCTCCTACGAGCAGTACTTC. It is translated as CASSLGGFSYEQYF.

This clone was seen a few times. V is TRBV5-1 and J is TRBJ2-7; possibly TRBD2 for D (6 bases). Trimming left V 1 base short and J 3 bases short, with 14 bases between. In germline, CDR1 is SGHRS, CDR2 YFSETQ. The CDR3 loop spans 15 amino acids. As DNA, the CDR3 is TGCGCCAGCAGCTTGCGTTGGGACTTCAACTACGAGCAGTACTTC. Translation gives CASSLRWDFNYEQYF. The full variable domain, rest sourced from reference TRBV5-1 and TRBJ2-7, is KAGVTQTPRYLIKTRGQQVTLSCSPISGHRSVSWYQQTPGQGLQFLFEYFSETQRNKGNFPGRFSGRQFSNSRSEMNVSTLELGDSALYLCASSLRWDFNYEQYFGPGTRLTVT.

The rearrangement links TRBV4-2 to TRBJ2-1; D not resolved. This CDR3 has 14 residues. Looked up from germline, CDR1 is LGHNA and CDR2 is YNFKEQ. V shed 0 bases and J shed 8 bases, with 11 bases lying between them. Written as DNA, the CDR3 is TGTGCCAGCAGCCAAGATGTCTATACGGATGAGCAGTTCTTC. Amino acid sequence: CASSQDVYTDEQFF.